This TCR beta chain emerged from a study of CD8+ T cells in alopecia areata. Study-wide findings and caveats: Scalp clonality dropped significantly under tofacitinib, as did expanded CD8+ top-100 clones. With tofacitinib ongoing, many expanded lesional clones persisted in both scalp and blood.

TCR sequencing used cDNA made by reverse transcription of extracted RNA. Using immunoSEQ multiplex PCR, the repertoire was profiled, and TCRdb retains in-frame clones only, with some absent. The repertoire holds 120,000 or so clones, with around 60% as singletons. Remarks on this clone: No antigen is known for it.

Indicated treatment: oral pan-JAK inhibitor, 5-10 mg twice daily. Sample: CD4+ T cells sorted from blood, taken at week 4, from a patient treated with tofacitinib. This TCR derives from a human donor with alopecia areata.

The CDR3, as DNA: TGCAGCGTTGAAGACTTACAGGGGGCGAGAGGCTACACCTTC. As protein: CSVEDLQGARGYTF. The chain recombines TRBV29-1 with TRBJ1-2, with 9 bases aligning to TRBD1. V lost 0 bases, J lost 8 bases, and 7 bases stayed unmatched. The CDR3 contains 14 residues. The V gene's germline CDR1 is SQVTM and CDR2 ANQGSEA.